The subject of this entry is one T cell receptor (beta chain). The antigen it recognizes is unknown. Base qualities were left out, and no much larger clone turns up one base away. The data were taken from a study of shared clonotypes between healthy human individuals (dated by TCRdb to between 2020 and 2021). Regarding the research as a whole: The cohort comprised a couple of women and a few men aged 18 to 49 years. For each donor, three plates each were used for CD4 naive and CD4 memory, two plates were used for CD8 naive, and one plate was used for CD8 memory. Per donor, leukapheresis produced somewhere between about 0.9 and 9.5 billion PBMCs. To estimate repertoire size and how much clonotype sharing occurs between individuals, the study deeply sequenced the blood TCR repertoires of several healthy adults. Different laboratories and diverse techniques were used to prepare libraries and sequence TCR repertoires, to increase sequencing depth and limit assay-specific biases. Summary of the overall study and its limitations: Sharing across several donors was observed for around 5% of naive CD4, about 4% of naive CD8, roughly 2.3% of memory CD4, and about 0.39% of memory CD8 clonotypes. Compared with non-shared clonotypes, the clonotypes found in all four sorted-subset donors had higher generation probabilities. Based on pairwise subsampling, the degree of clonotype sharing among donors was expected to be affected by sequencing depth. Sampling was limited to blood, and TCR repertoires in tissue likely differ from TCR repertoires in blood. Even with the large sequencing depth, rarefaction of the sorted-subset datasets indicated that sequencing was incomplete. Because the study included a small number of donors, the genetic and exposure-history diversity represented was limited. Naive subsets generally had larger estimated clonotype richness than memory subsets.

CD8 naive samples were obtained by positive selection for CCR7 among CD45RO-negative cells, yielding a CD45RA+CCR7+ population from which TemRA cells were excluded. The donors were healthy, HIV-negative adults who had no recently reported acute infections or vaccinations. Every donor was a Caucasian adult residing in Nashville, Tennessee, USA. After blood collection by leukapheresis, PBMCs were isolated using Ficoll-Histopaque density gradient centrifugation and then cryopreserved in the vapor phase of liquid nitrogen. Purity and quantity of every magnetically sorted T cell population were checked by analytical flow cytometry. Genomic DNA was isolated from every sorted fraction and measured by UV absorbance on a Nanodrop 2000c. The CDR3 runs 12 residues from the cysteine to the phenylalanine. The retained sequence is limited to the CDR3, 36 bases, with the frame set at the first base. Reading the germline V gene (reference sequence) gives CDR1 SEHNR and CDR2 FQNEAQ. Cut back by 7 bases and 5 bases, the V and J ends lie 11 bases apart.

Using the deep immunoSEQ assay, TCR CDR3 regions were amplified from genomic DNA by multiplex PCR. Extracted genomic DNA from each cell subset was spread evenly across all wells of several immunoSEQ 96-well plates, with each plate serving as a replicate. Each replicate PCR for sorted subsets received around 0.2 ug genomic DNA, equal to roughly 30,000 T cell genomes. Purified libraries were quantified with a Qubit 3.0 fluorometer, sized on a Bioanalyzer 2100, and re-quantified with the KAPA Library Quantification kit. A separate single-read 150-cycle Illumina NextSeq 550 flow cell was used to sequence each immunoSEQ 96-well plate. The study's own analysis went as follows. Because only junctional sequences without quality scores were contained in the immunoSEQ output, filtering matching that applied to full-length reads could not be performed. To assign V/J genes and CDR3, sequences were annotated using PyIR, a Python wrapper for IgBLAST v1.9, with IMGT germline references. Reads were filtered out if the reads had weak V/J assignments (E-value above 1e-6), no CDR3, stop codons, out-of-frame junctions, or ambiguous translated residues. V3J clonotypes were defined by identical inferred V gene, J gene, and CDR3 amino acid sequence. To compute the percentage overlap between repertoires, the number of shared unique clonotypes was divided by the size of the smaller repertoire. Three approaches were used to assess repertoire richness: RTK rarefaction, the Chao1 estimator, and Recon v2.1 estimates of unobserved clonotypes. OLGA was used to compute generation probabilities for all TCRbeta clonotypes that the gDNA method yielded from four donors. Not all clones reach the TCRdb copy of this immuneACCESS table, which keeps in-frame sequences only. Checked studies attribute under half of the gap to unresolved V genes and leave the rest unexplained. V, J and clone size reflect that table, while D and trimming were determined from the DNA. The sample has around 560,000 clones on record, 90% to 95% of them singletons. 0.11% of the sample is held by the ten biggest clonotypes.

The rearrangement combines TRBV7-9 with TRBJ1-1, with the D segment identity uncertain. Sequenced sample: naive CD8+ T cells sorted from blood. The label giving this sample's cell subset or site can be read as: CD45RA+CCR7+. The sequence was collected from a woman in her 30s in good health. The nucleotide sequence is given as TGTGCCAGCAAGGGAGGGAGAACTGAAGCTTTCTTT. Translated, this is CASKGGRTEAFF.